These T cell receptor beta chains were read from a single sample in a study of cytomegalovirus exposure and HLA in healthy donors. The data were produced by immunoSEQ multiplex PCR, yet TCRdb's version contains in-frame clones alone and is incomplete. In the table there are roughly 100,000 clones, around 82% of which are singletons. The sequenced sample was PBMCs. The receptor source for this set is a woman aged 60-75 years in good health and CMV-seronegative. Each CDR3 is given with its conserved first and last residue. Each record gives: V gene, clone size, J gene, D gene, CDR3 DNA, CDR3 protein. A D gene is named only where the DNA matches it firmly. Clone sizes are given selectively: once, few, many, or a class where the clone is expanded.

>TRBV11-2|.|TRBJ1-6|.
TGTGCCAGCAGCTTGTCAGTAGGGGGAAATTCACCCCTCCACTTT
CASSLSVGGNSPLHF
>TRBV5-1|.|TRBJ2-7|.
TGCGCCAGCAGCTCAGATTACTACGAGCAGTACTTC
CASSSDYYEQYF
>TRBV13|few|TRBJ1-2|.
TGTGCCAGGGGGGGGGCAGATGGCTACACCTTC
CARGGADGYTF
>TRBV27|once|TRBJ2-1|TRBD2
TGTGCCAGCAGACCCGTCACTAGCGGGAGTATGGTTGAGCAGTTCTTC
CASRPVTSGSMVEQFF
>TRBV6-6|.|TRBJ1-1|.
TGTGCCAGCAGCTCCGTCGGGGGGGGCACTGAAGCTTTCTTT
CASSSVGGGTEAFF
>TRBV6-1|few|TRBJ1-2|TRBD1
TGTGCCAGCAGTGAACTTCAGGGGGGAGCTAACTATGGCTACACCTTC
CASSELQGGANYGYTF
>TRBV10-3|.|TRBJ2-5|TRBD1
TGTGCCATCAGTGAACTAATGCCGGGACAGGGGCAGGGAGAGACCCAGTACTTC
CAISELMPGQGQGETQYF
>TRBV6-5|.|TRBJ1-4|.
TGTGCCAGCAACAGGGCTTTCAATGAAAAACTGTTTTTT
CASNRAFNEKLFF
>TRBV2|.|TRBJ2-7|.
TGTGCCAGCAATGAAGATCTTACCTACGAGCAGTACTTC
CASNEDLTYEQYF
>TRBV15|.|TRBJ2-1|.
TGTGCCACCAGCAGAGATCCTTTTCGGTACAATGAGCAGTTCTTC
CATSRDPFRYNEQFF
>TRBV5-1|.|TRBJ1-2|.
TGCGCCAGCAGCTTCAGGGAGGTGGATGGCTACACCTTC
CASSFREVDGYTF
>TRBV5-4|once|TRBJ1-4|.
TGTGCCAGCAGCTTGTTCGGTACAACTAATGAAAAACTGTTTTTT
CASSLFGTTNEKLFF
>TRBV7-2|.|TRBJ2-3|TRBD2
TGTGCCAGCAAAGTGGGCCTGACTAGCGGAGATACGCAGTATTTT
CASKVGLTSGDTQYF
>TRBV28|.|TRBJ2-5|TRBD1
TGTGCCAGCAGTTTCTCAAGGGACAGACCTCAAGAGACCCAGTACTTC
CASSFSRDRPQETQYF
>TRBV7-9|.|TRBJ1-2|.
TGTTCCAGCAGCGTAGTAGCTAACTATGGCTACACCTTC
CSSSVVANYGYTF
>TRBV19|few|TRBJ1-5|TRBD1
TGTGCCAGTGCGGACAGGGTCAATCAGCCCCAGCATTTT
CASADRVNQPQHF
>TRBV5-4|.|TRBJ2-3|TRBD2
TGTGCCAGCAGCGGGGGACTACCGAGCACAGATACGCAGTATTTT
CASSGGLPSTDTQYF
>TRBV7-9|.|TRBJ2-7|.
TGTGCCAGCAGCCGTAACTCACGTCCCTACGAGCAGTACTTC
CASSRNSRPYEQYF
>TRBV5-6|.|TRBJ2-7|.
TGTGCCAGCAGCAGACCGGGACAAGGGGTCTACGAGCAGTACTTC
CASSRPGQGVYEQYF
>TRBV6-5|.|TRBJ1-4|TRBD1
TGTGCCAGCAGTTACCTGACAGGGGGTTCAAAAAAACTGTTTTTT
CASSYLTGGSKKLFF
>TRBV11-2|.|TRBJ1-4|TRBD1
TGTGCCAGCAGCATAGGGACAGGGAGGAAGGAAAAACTGTTTTTT
CASSIGTGRKEKLFF
>TRBV5-1|few|TRBJ1-1|TRBD1
TGCGCCAGCAGCGACGTAACAGGGGGACAAGCTTTCTTT
CASSDVTGGQAFF
>TRBV20-1|once|TRBJ1-1|.
TGCAGTGCTATAAACACTGAAGCTTTCTTT
CSAINTEAFF
>TRBV28|.|TRBJ2-5|.
TGTGCCAGCAGTTTTCCACACTGGGCCGCAGCCAACACTAGCGAGACCCAGTACTTC
CASSFPHWAAANTSETQYF
>TRBV2|.|TRBJ2-3|TRBD2
TGTGCCAGCAGTTCTATTCTAGCGGGAGGGGATACGCAGTATTTT
CASSSILAGGDTQYF
>TRBV7-6|.|TRBJ2-2|.
TGTGCCAGCAGCCCGGCGGGGGCCGGCACCGGGGAGCTGTTTTTT
CASSPAGAGTGELFF
>TRBV7-9|.|TRBJ2-7|.
TGTGCCAGCAGCAGCTACAGGGTTGGGTACGAGCAGTACTTC
CASSSYRVGYEQYF
>TRBV7-2|.|TRBJ2-7|TRBD2
TGTGCCAGCAGCTTAGTCAGGACTAGCGGGGGGCTGGTCCGATACGAGCAGTACTTC
CASSLVRTSGGLVRYEQYF
>TRBV19|.|TRBJ2-7|.
TGTGCCAGTAGTACCTTCGGAGCCTACGAGCAGTACTTC
CASSTFGAYEQYF
>TRBV25-1|.|TRBJ2-1|.
TGTGCCAGCAGTGAAATAGGGGGAAGGGGTTCCAATGAGCAGTTCTTC
CASSEIGGRGSNEQFF
>TRBV25-1|.|TRBJ2-1|TRBD1
TGTGCCAGCAGTGAAGATCGGGCAGGGGGCTTGAATGAGCAGTTCTTC
CASSEDRAGGLNEQFF
>TRBV5-6|.|TRBJ2-3|TRBD1
TGTGCCAGCAGCCCCACAGGGGGCACAGATACGCAGTATTTT
CASSPTGGTDTQYF
>TRBV7-8|.|TRBJ1-1|.
TGTGCCAGCAGCTTAGGGGGCCCTATGAACACTGAAGCTTTCTTT
CASSLGGPMNTEAFF
>TRBV7-8|.|TRBJ2-5|TRBD2
TGTGCCAGCAGCCCCAGGACTAGCGGGAGGTCAGAGACCCAGTACTTC
CASSPRTSGRSETQYF
>TRBV4-3|.|TRBJ2-3|TRBD2
TGCGCCAGCAGCCAAGTTCCCCAAGGGGGAGCGGGGGGACAGAATACGCAGTATTTT
CASSQVPQGGAGGQNTQYF
>TRBV5-5|.|TRBJ1-1|.
TGTGCCAGCAGCTTGGCCAGGAACACTGAAGCTTTCTTT
CASSLARNTEAFF
>TRBV19|.|TRBJ1-5|TRBD1
TGTGCCAGTACTATGCCGACAGGGATGGGTCAGCCCCAGCATTTT
CASTMPTGMGQPQHF
>TRBV25-1|.|TRBJ2-2|.
TGTGCCAGCAGCCCCAGGCAGGCTACCCTTGAGCTGTTTTTT
CASSPRQATLELFF
>TRBV2|.|TRBJ1-3|.
TGTGCCAGAAGCTTGAGCTCTGGAAACACCATATATTTT
CARSLSSGNTIYF
>TRBV14|.|TRBJ1-2|.
TGTGCCAGCAGCCCCGGCACAGGCTATGGCTACACCTTC
CASSPGTGYGYTF
>TRBV6-6|few|TRBJ1-2|.
TGTGCCAGCAGTTACTCTGAGAGGGTGGGGGGCTACACCTTC
CASSYSERVGGYTF
>TRBV9|.|TRBJ2-1|TRBD1
TGTGCCAGCAGCAGAGACAGGGGTCATGAGCAGTTCTTC
CASSRDRGHEQFF
>TRBV5-6|.|TRBJ2-7|TRBD1
TGTGCCAGCAGCTTAGGACAGGGAAGGTACGAGCAGTACTTC
CASSLGQGRYEQYF
>TRBV11-2|.|TRBJ2-2|.
TGTGCCAGCAGCTTAGAGCGGACCGGGGAGCTGTTTTTT
CASSLERTGELFF
>TRBV15|.|TRBJ1-1|TRBD1
TGTGCCACCAGCAGAGCTCGAGACAGGGACACTGAAGCTTTCTTT
CATSRARDRDTEAFF
>TRBV7-8|.|TRBJ2-2|.
TGTGCCAGCAGCCCCCCTGCTGGGGCCTTGGGGGAGCTGTTTTTT
CASSPPAGALGELFF
>TRBV27|.|TRBJ1-1|.
TGTGCCAGTCAGAACCGGAACACTGAAGCTTTCTTT
CASQNRNTEAFF
>TRBV5-8|.|TRBJ1-5|.
TGTGCCAGCAGCTCCACGGGCAGGGGAAATCAGCCCCAGCATTTT
CASSSTGRGNQPQHF
>TRBV9|.|TRBJ2-3|.
TGTGCCAGCAGCGTAGTGGGCGGAGGGGTCGCAGATACGCAGTATTTT
CASSVVGGGVADTQYF
>TRBV29-1|.|TRBJ2-3|.
TGCAGCGTTGAACCCAAAGCGGGCAGCACAGATACGCAGTATTTT
CSVEPKAGSTDTQYF
>TRBV2|.|TRBJ2-7|.
TGTGCCAGCAGTGTAGTCGAGCAGTACTTC
CASSVVEQYF
>TRBV9|.|TRBJ2-7|.
TGTGCCAGCAGCGTAGGCGAGGGGGACACCTACGAGCAGTACTTC
CASSVGEGDTYEQYF
>TRBV7-9|.|TRBJ2-1|TRBD2
TGTGCCAGCAGCCTAACTAGCGGGAGGGTGGATGAGCAGTTCTTC
CASSLTSGRVDEQFF
>TRBV5-6|.|TRBJ2-5|TRBD1
TGTGCCAGCAGCTTGCCCATGGGACAGTTGTACTTC
CASSLPMGQLYF
>TRBV5-4|.|TRBJ2-7|TRBD1
TGTGCCAGCAGTACAGGGGGCGAGCAGTACTTC
CASSTGGEQYF
>TRBV7-2|.|TRBJ2-1|.
TGTGCCAGCAGCTTGCCTATCAACAATGAGCAGTTCTTC
CASSLPINNEQFF
>TRBV18|.|TRBJ1-6|TRBD1
TGTGCCAGCTCACCCCCCGGACAGGGGGGGGATTCACCCCTCCACTTT
CASSPPGQGGDSPLHF
>TRBV5-1|.|TRBJ1-1|.
TGCGCCAGCAGCTTAGACAGGCGGAACACTGAAGCTTTCTTT
CASSLDRRNTEAFF
>TRBV4-1|.|TRBJ1-2|TRBD1
TGCGCCAGCAGCCCCGACAGGGCGGGCTATGGCTACACCTTC
CASSPDRAGYGYTF